Below are 12 T cell receptor beta chains sequenced from a single sample in a study of T cell responses to AZD1222 COVID-19 vaccine. Clones were sequenced by immunoSEQ multiplex PCR, and TCRdb holds only the in-frame ones, with some missing. The profile covers about 150,000 clones, with about 90% appearing a single time and about 4% taken by the ten largest. Sequenced material: peripheral blood, taken 28 days after the second AZD1222 dose. These receptors all come from an adult who received the AZD1222 COVID-19 vaccine.

The rearrangement links TRBV6-5 to TRBJ1-1; TRBD1 might be the D (6 bases). CDR3 length: 12 residues. Germline CDR1 is MNHEY and CDR2 is SVGAGI. V shed 11 bases and J shed 4 bases, with 14 bases lying between them. The CDR3 coding sequence is TGTGCCGGCAAGTGGGGGGCCACTGAAGCTTTCTTT. This gives the protein CAGKWGATEAFF.

The CDR3 loop is CASSFLGTGQFF. Written as DNA, the CDR3 is TGTGCCAGCAGCTTCCTCGGGACCGGGCAGTTCTTC. J is TRBJ2-1 and V is TRBV12-3 or TRBV12-4, with D tentatively TRBD1 or TRBD2 (5 bases each). CDR3 length equals 12 residues. The V gene lost 6 bases and the J gene lost 12 bases, with 15 bases spanning the gap.

This clone was observed a single time. V is TRBV28 and J is TRBJ1-1; 9 bases map to TRBD1. In germline, CDR1 is MDHEN, CDR2 SYDVKM. This CDR3 is built from 15 residues. The junction had 5 bases not matched to a gene; V was cut back by 4 bases and J by 2 bases. DNA of the CDR3: TGTGCCAGCAGTTCCTGGACAGGGGTTAACACTGAAGCTTTCTTT. Protein: CASSSWTGVNTEAFF.

This chain connects TRBV5-1 to TRBJ1-2; 9 positions match TRBD1. In germline, CDR1 is SGHRS, CDR2 YFSETQ. After removal of 0 bases from V and 3 bases from J, the junction contained 0 bases not matched to a gene. CDR3 size: 14 residues. The chain's CDR3 is CASSLGDRDYGYTF. The CDR3 nucleotides read TGCGCCAGCAGCTTGGGGGACAGGGACTATGGCTACACCTTC.

The CDR3, as DNA: TGTGCCAGCAGCTTACTTATTGCCTCCAACACCGGGGAGCTGTTTTTT. Translating gives CASSLLIASNTGELFF. The gene calls are TRBV11-2 and TRBJ2-2, with D uncertain. The germline V and J ends were trimmed by 2 bases and 2 bases, with 12 bases remaining between them. This CDR3 region has 16 residues. Germline CDR1 and CDR2: SGHAT and FQNNGV. Looking up the rest from reference TRBV11-2 and TRBJ2-2 gives the full variable domain: EAGVAQSPRYKIIEKRQSVAFWCNPISGHATLYWYQQILGQGPKLLIQFQNNGVVDDSQLPKDRFSAERLKGVDSTLKIQPAKLEDSAVYLCASSLLIASNTGELFFGEGSRLTVL.

The rearrangement links TRBV24-1 to TRBJ2-2; 7 bases match TRBD1. CDR3 size: 19 residues. Germline CDR1 and CDR2: KGHDR and SFDVKD. The junction had 16 bases not matched to a gene; V was cut back by 4 bases and J by 3 bases. CDR3 coding DNA: TGTGCCACCAGTGAAGCGAGGGGGCGCTCCGGCCTGGACACCGGGGAGCTGTTTTTT. Protein sequence: CATSEARGRSGLDTGELFF.

The J gene is TRBJ2-1, the V gene TRBV7-9, with 8 bases fitting TRBD2. Germline trimming cut 5 bases from V and 6 bases from J; bases unmatched to any gene: 12. Germline CDR1 reads SEHNR; CDR2 reads FQNEAQ (reference sequence). This CDR3 has 16 amino acids. The DNA for the CDR3 is TGTGCCAGCAGCCCCCAAGCGGGAGTTTTTTCCAATGAGCAGTTCTTC. This gives the protein CASSPQAGVFSNEQFF.

The chain has TRBV4-1 and TRBJ1-1; D might be TRBD1 (5 bases). Trimming cost V 5 bases and J 3 bases, with 13 bases left between them. The CDR3 spans 14 residues. Germline V CDR1 and CDR2: MGHRA, YSYEKL. The CDR3: CASSLQPGDTEAFF. The CDR3 DNA is TGCGCCAGCAGCTTGCAGCCGGGGGACACTGAAGCTTTCTTT.

V is TRBV7-9 and J is TRBJ1-6, with 9 bases fitting TRBD1. From germline, CDR1 is SEHNR and CDR2 FQNEAQ (reference sequence). The V and J ends lost 5 bases and 7 bases, in that order; junction bases with no gene match: 6. This CDR3 comprises 15 residues. The CDR3 loop reads CASSPSGTGNSPLHF. The CDR3 DNA reads as TGTGCCAGCAGCCCGTCCGGGACAGGGAATTCACCCCTCCACTTT.

The chain couples TRBV30 to TRBJ1-2; D is ambiguous. Germline V lookup: CDR1 GTSNPN, CDR2 SVGIG (reference sequence). With 2 bases removed from V and 12 bases from J, the gap between germline ends came to 13 bases. The CDR3 extends over 11 amino acids. CDR3 sequence (DNA): TGTGCCTGGAGTATTGGGTCCCTTCACACCTTC. Translated: CAWSIGSLHTF.

The rearrangement joins TRBV2 to TRBJ1-4, with a tentative D call TRBD1 (5 bases). V gave up 7 bases and J gave up 0 bases, with 9 bases separating them. The CDR3 is 14 residues long. The germline gives CDR1 SNHLY, CDR2 FYNNEI. CDR3 coding DNA: TGTGCCAGCACAGGGCCCTCAACTAATGAAAAACTGTTTTTT. Residues: CASTGPSTNEKLFF.

V usage is TRBV12-3 or TRBV12-4 and J usage is TRBJ2-3, with D perhaps assigned TRBD1 or TRBD2 (5 bases each). V lost 5 bases, J lost 1 base, and 7 bases lay in between. The CDR3 consists of 13 residues. CDR3 in DNA: TGTGCCAGCAGTGGGGGTGGCACAGATACGCAGTATTTT. The encoded protein is CASSGGGTDTQYF.